This T cell receptor (beta chain) originates from a study of human T cells and chemical hapten exposure. Study at large: DPC (0.01%) was patch tested on the upper back and read at 6 days. Study-wide findings and caveats: Alopecia in the donors means their immune response may deviate from healthy people's.

In germline, CDR1 is SNHLY, CDR2 FYNNEI. V dropped 8 bases and J dropped 15 bases, with 20 bases sitting between them. This CDR3 is 13 amino acids long. This clonotype turned up a few times. The antigen is unknown. The sample's time point: pre-sensitization, week 0. Noted treatment: therapeutic diphenylcyclopropenone sensitization with weekly scalp DPC. Those who donated were patients with alopecia, 18 to 70 years of age, and suitable for DPC. As handled by the study authors: A per-sample median of about 100,000 TCRs was observed, with counts ranging from about 20,000 to 750,000. TCRdb reprocessed the RACE reads via MiXCR and lists one record per CDR3 protein. TCRdb, rather than the study authors, made the V and J calls. Of about 70,000 distinct CDR3 sequences listed, 10% to 11% are singletons.

The clonotype was recovered from a woman aged 50 to 60 with alopecia areata. Some clones in this sample may be carry-over from other donors' samples. Sequencing used whole blood, obtained in connection with sensitization to the hapten diphenylcyclopropenone (DPC). This chain uses TRBV2 with TRBJ1-6; D uncertain. The CDR3 region has the DNA TGTGCCAGCCGCGGGCAGCACGATCAGGTCCTCCACTTT. Its translation is CASRGQHDQVLHF.